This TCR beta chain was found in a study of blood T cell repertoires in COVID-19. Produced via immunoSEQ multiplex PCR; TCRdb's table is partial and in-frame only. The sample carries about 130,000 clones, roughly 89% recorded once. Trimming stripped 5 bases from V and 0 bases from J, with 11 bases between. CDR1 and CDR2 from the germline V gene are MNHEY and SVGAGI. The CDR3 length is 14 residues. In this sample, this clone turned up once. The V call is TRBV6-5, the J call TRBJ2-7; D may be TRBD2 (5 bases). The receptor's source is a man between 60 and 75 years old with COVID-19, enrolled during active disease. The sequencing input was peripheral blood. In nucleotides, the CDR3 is TGTGCCAGCAGTCCTCCGGGGAGCTCCTACGAGCAGTACTTC. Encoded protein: CASSPPGSSYEQYF.